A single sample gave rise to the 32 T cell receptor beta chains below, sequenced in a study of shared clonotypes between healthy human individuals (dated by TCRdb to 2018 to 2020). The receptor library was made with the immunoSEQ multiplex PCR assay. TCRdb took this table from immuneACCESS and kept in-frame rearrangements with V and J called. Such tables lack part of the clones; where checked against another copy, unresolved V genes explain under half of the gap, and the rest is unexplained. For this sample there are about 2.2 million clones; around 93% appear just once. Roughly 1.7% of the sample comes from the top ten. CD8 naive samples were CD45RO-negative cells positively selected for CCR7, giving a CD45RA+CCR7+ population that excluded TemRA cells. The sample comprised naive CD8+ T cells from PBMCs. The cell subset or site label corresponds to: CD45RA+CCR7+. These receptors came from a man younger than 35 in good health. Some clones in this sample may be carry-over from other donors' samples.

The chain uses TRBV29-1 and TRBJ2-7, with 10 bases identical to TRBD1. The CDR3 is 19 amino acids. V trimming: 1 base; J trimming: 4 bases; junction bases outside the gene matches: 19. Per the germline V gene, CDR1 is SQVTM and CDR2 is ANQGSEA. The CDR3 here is CSVEGAGQGTSSAPYEQYF. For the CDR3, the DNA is TGCAGCGTTGAAGGGGCGGGACAGGGGACGAGTAGTGCCCCTTACGAGCAGTACTTC.

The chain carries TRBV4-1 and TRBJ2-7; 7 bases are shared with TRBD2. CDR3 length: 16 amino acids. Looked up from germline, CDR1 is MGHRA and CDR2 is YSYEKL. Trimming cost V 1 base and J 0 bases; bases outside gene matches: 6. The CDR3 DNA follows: TGCGCCAGCAGCCAAGTGGGAGGGGTCAGCTCCTACGAGCAGTACTTC. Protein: CASSQVGGVSSYEQYF.

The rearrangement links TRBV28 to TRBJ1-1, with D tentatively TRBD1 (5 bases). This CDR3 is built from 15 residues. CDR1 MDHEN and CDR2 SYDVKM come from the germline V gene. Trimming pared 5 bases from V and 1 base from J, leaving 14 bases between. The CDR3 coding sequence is TGTGCCAGCAGTCCCCTTGACAGCGGGAACACTGAAGCTTTCTTT. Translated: CASSPLDSGNTEAFF.

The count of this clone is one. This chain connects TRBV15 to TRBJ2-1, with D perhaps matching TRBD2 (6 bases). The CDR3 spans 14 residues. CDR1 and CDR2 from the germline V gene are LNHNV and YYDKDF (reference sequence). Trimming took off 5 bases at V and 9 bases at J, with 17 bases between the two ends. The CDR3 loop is CATSGSTTSGEQFF. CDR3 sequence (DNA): TGTGCCACCAGCGGGTCCACGACTAGTGGTGAGCAGTTCTTC.

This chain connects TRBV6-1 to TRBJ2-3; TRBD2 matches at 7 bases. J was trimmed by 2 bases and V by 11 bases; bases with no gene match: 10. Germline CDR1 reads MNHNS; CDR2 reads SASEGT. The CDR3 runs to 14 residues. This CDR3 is CAGAEGTNTDTQYF. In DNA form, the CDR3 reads TGTGCCGGGGCGGAGGGGACTAACACAGATACGCAGTATTTT.

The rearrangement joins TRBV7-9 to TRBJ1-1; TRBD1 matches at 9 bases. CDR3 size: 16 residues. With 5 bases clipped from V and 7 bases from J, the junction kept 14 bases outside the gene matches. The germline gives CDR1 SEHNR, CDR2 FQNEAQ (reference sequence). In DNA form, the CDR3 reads TGTGCCAGCAGCGTCTGGGACAGGGACGGACGTGGTGAAGCTTTCTTT. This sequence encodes CASSVWDRDGRGEAFF.

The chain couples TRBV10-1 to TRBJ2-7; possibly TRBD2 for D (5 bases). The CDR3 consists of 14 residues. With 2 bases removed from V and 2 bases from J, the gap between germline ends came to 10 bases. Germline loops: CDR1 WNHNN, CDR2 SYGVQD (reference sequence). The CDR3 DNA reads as TGCGCCAGCAGTGAGGAGGGTTTGCCCTACGAGCAGTACTTC. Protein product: CASSEEGLPYEQYF.

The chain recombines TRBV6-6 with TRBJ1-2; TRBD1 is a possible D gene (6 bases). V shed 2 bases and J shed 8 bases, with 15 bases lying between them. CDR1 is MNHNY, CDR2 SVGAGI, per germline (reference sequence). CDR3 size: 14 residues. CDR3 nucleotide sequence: TGTGCCAGCAGTTACCTGAGGGGGGAGGGAGGCTACACCTTC. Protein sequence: CASSYLRGEGGYTF.

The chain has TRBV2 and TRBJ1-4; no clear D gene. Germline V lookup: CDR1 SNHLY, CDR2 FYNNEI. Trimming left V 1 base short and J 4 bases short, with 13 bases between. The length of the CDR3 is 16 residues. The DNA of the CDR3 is TGTGCCAGCAGTGAAGGGGAAGGACCCTATAATGAAAAACTGTTTTTT. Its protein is CASSEGEGPYNEKLFF.

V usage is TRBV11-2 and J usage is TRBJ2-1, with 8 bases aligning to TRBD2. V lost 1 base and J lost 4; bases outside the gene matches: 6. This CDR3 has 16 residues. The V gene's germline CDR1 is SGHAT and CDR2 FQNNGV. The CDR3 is CASSLVAGGLYNEQFF. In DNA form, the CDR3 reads TGTGCCAGCAGCTTAGTGGCGGGAGGTCTATACAATGAGCAGTTCTTC.

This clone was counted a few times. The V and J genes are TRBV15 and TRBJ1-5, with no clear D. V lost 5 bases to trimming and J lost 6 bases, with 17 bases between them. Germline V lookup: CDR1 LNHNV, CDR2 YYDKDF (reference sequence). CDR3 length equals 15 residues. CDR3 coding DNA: TGTGCCACCAGCCCGAGTCGGGGAGCTGGTCAGCCCCAGCATTTT. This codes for CATSPSRGAGQPQHF.

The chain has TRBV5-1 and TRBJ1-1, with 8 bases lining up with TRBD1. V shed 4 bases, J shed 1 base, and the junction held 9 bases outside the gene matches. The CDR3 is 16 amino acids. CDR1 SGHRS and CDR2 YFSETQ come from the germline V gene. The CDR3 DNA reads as TGCGCCAGCAGCCCTGAACCCGGGACAGGGAACACTGAAGCTTTCTTT. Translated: CASSPEPGTGNTEAFF.

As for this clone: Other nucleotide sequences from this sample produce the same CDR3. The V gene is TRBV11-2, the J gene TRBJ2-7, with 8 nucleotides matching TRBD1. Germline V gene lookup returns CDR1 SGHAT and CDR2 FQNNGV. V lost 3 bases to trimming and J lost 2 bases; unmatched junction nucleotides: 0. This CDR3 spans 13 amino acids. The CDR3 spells CASSLDRAYEQYF. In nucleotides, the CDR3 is TGTGCCAGCAGCTTGGACAGGGCCTACGAGCAGTACTTC.

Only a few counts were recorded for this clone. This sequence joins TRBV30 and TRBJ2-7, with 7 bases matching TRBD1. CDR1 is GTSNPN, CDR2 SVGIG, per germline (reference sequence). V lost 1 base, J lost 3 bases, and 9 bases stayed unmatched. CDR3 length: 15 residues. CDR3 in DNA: TGTGCCTGGAGTGACACTCCGGGACAGAGCTACGAGCAGTACTTC. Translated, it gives CAWSDTPGQSYEQYF.

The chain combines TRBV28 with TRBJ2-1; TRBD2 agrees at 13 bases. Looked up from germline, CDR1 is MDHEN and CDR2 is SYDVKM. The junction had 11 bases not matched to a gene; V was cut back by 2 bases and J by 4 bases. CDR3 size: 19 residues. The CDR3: CASSLIPRTSGRLYNEQFF. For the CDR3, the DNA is TGTGCCAGCAGTTTAATTCCCCGGACTAGCGGGAGATTATACAATGAGCAGTTCTTC.

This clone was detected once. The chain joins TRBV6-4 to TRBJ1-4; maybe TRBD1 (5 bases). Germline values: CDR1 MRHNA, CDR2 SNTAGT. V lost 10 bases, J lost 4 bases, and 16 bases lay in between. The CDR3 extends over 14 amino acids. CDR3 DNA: TGTGCCATGTATAAAGGGGTTCATAATGAAAAACTGTTTTTT. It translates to CAMYKGVHNEKLFF.

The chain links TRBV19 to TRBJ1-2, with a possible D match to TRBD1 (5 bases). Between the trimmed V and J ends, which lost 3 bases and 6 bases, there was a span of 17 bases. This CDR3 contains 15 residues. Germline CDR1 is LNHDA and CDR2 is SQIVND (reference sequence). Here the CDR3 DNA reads TGTGCCAGTAGTATGCCCCGGGCAGGGCTGGATGGCTACACCTTC. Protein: CASSMPRAGLDGYTF.

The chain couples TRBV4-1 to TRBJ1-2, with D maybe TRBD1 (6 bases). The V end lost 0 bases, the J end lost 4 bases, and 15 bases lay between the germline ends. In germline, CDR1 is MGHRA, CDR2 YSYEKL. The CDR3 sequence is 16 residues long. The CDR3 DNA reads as TGCGCCAGCAGCCAAGATCCTACCAGGGGTGCCTATGGCTACACCTTC. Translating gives CASSQDPTRGAYGYTF.

The CDR3 DNA follows: TGTGCCAGCAGTCCCTCGGCTAGCGGGGCCGAGCAGTACTTC. Residues: CASSPSASGAEQYF. This chain connects TRBV27 to TRBJ2-7; 9 nucleotides align to TRBD2. CDR1 is MNHEY and CDR2 is SMNVEV in the germline V gene (reference sequence). This CDR3 is built from 14 residues. The V gene end was trimmed by 5 bases and the J gene end by 6 bases; junction bases not matched to a gene: 8.

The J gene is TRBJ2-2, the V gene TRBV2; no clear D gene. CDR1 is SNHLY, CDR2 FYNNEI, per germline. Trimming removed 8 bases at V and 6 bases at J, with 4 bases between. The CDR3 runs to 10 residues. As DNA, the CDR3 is TGTGCCAGCTGGGCCGGGGAGCTGTTTTTT. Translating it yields CASWAGELFF.

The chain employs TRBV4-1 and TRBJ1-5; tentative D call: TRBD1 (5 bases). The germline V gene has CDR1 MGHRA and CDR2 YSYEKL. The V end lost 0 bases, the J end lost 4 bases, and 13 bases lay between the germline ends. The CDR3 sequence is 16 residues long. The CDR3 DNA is TGCGCCAGCAGCCAAGATGATCCCAGGGCAAATCAGCCCCAGCATTTT. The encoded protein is CASSQDDPRANQPQHF.

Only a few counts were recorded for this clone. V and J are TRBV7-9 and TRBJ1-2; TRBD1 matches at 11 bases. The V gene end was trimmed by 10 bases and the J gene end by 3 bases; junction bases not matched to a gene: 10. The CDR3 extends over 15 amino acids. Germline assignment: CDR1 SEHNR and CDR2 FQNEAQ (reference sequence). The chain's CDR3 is CATFPGTGGDYGYTF. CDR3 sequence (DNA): TGTGCCACCTTCCCGGGGACAGGGGGAGACTATGGCTACACCTTC.

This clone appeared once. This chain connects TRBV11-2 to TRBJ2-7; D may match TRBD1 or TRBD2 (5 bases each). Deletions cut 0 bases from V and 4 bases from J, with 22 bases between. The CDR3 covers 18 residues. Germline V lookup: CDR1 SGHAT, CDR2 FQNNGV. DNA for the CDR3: TGTGCCAGCAGCTTAGATGGCCTCCGGGACGCCAGGTGGTACGAGCAGTACTTC. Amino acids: CASSLDGLRDARWYEQYF. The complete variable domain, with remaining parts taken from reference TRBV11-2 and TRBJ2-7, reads EAGVAQSPRYKIIEKRQSVAFWCNPISGHATLYWYQQILGQGPKLLIQFQNNGVVDDSQLPKDRFSAERLKGVDSTLKIQPAKLEDSAVYLCASSLDGLRDARWYEQYFGPGTRLTVT.

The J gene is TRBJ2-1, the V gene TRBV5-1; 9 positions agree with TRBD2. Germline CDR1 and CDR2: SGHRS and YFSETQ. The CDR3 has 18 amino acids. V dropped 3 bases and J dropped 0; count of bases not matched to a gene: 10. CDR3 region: CASSSTLRSGSSYNEQFF. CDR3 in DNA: TGCGCCAGCAGCTCCACCTTGCGTAGCGGGAGCTCCTACAATGAGCAGTTCTTC. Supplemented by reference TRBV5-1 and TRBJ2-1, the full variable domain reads KAGVTQTPRYLIKTRGQQVTLSCSPISGHRSVSWYQQTPGQGLQFLFEYFSETQRNKGNFPGRFSGRQFSNSRSEMNVSTLELGDSALYLCASSSTLRSGSSYNEQFFGPGTRLTVL.

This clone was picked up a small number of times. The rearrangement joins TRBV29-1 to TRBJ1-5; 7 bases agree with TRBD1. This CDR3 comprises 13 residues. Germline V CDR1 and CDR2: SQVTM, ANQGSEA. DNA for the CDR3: TGCAGGGATAGTACAGGGGGCAATCAGCCCCAGCATTTT. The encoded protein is CRDSTGGNQPQHF.

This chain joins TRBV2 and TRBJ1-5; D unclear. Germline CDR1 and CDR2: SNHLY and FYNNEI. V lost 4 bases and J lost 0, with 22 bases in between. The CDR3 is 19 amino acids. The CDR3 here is CASSGGGVHYSYSNQPQHF. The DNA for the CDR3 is TGTGCCAGCAGTGGGGGAGGAGTCCACTACTCTTATAGCAATCAGCCCCAGCATTTT.

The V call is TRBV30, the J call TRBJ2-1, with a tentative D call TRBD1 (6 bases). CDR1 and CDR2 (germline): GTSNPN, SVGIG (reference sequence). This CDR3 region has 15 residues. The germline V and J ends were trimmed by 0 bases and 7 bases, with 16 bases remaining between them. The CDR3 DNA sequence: TGTGCCTGGAGTGTAATAGCAGGGGCTTGGAATGAGCAGTTCTTC. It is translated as CAWSVIAGAWNEQFF. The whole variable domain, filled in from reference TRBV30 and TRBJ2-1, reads SQTIHQWPATLVQPVGSPLSLECTVEGTSNPNLYWYRQAAGRGLQLLFYSVGIGQISSEVPQNLSASRPQDRQFILSSKKLLLSDSGFYLCAWSVIAGAWNEQFFGPGTRLTVL.

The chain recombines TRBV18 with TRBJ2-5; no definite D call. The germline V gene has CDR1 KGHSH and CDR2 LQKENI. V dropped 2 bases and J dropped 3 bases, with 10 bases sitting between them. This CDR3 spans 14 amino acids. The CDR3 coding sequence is TGTGCCAGCTCACCAGACGAGGCAGAAGAGACCCAGTACTTC. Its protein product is CASSPDEAEETQYF.

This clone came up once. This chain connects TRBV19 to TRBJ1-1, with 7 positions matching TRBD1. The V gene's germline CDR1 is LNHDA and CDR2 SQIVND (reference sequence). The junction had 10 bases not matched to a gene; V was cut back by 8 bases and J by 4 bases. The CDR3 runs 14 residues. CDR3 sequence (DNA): TGTGCCAGTGGGGACAGCCCTCGGAGCACTGAAGCTTTCTTT. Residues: CASGDSPRSTEAFF.

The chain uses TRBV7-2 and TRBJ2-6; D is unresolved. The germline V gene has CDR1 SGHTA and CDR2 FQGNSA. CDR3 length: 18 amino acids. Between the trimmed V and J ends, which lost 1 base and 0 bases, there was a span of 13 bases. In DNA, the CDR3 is TGTGCCAGCAGCTTAGTACTGGGCCCCAGCTCTGGGGCCAACGTCCTGACTTTC. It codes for CASSLVLGPSSGANVLTF.

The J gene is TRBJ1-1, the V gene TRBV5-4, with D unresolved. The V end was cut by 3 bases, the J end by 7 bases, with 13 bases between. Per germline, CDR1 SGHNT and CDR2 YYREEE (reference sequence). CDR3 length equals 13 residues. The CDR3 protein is CASSYGRGSEAFF. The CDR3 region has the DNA TGTGCCAGCAGCTATGGACGAGGGAGTGAAGCTTTCTTT.

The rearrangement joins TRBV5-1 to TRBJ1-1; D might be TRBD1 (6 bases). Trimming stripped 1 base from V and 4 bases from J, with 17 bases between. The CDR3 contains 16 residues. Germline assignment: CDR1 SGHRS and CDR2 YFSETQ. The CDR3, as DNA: TGCGCCAGCAGCTTGACGGCAGGGGATTTAAGCACTGAAGCTTTCTTT. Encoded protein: CASSLTAGDLSTEAFF.